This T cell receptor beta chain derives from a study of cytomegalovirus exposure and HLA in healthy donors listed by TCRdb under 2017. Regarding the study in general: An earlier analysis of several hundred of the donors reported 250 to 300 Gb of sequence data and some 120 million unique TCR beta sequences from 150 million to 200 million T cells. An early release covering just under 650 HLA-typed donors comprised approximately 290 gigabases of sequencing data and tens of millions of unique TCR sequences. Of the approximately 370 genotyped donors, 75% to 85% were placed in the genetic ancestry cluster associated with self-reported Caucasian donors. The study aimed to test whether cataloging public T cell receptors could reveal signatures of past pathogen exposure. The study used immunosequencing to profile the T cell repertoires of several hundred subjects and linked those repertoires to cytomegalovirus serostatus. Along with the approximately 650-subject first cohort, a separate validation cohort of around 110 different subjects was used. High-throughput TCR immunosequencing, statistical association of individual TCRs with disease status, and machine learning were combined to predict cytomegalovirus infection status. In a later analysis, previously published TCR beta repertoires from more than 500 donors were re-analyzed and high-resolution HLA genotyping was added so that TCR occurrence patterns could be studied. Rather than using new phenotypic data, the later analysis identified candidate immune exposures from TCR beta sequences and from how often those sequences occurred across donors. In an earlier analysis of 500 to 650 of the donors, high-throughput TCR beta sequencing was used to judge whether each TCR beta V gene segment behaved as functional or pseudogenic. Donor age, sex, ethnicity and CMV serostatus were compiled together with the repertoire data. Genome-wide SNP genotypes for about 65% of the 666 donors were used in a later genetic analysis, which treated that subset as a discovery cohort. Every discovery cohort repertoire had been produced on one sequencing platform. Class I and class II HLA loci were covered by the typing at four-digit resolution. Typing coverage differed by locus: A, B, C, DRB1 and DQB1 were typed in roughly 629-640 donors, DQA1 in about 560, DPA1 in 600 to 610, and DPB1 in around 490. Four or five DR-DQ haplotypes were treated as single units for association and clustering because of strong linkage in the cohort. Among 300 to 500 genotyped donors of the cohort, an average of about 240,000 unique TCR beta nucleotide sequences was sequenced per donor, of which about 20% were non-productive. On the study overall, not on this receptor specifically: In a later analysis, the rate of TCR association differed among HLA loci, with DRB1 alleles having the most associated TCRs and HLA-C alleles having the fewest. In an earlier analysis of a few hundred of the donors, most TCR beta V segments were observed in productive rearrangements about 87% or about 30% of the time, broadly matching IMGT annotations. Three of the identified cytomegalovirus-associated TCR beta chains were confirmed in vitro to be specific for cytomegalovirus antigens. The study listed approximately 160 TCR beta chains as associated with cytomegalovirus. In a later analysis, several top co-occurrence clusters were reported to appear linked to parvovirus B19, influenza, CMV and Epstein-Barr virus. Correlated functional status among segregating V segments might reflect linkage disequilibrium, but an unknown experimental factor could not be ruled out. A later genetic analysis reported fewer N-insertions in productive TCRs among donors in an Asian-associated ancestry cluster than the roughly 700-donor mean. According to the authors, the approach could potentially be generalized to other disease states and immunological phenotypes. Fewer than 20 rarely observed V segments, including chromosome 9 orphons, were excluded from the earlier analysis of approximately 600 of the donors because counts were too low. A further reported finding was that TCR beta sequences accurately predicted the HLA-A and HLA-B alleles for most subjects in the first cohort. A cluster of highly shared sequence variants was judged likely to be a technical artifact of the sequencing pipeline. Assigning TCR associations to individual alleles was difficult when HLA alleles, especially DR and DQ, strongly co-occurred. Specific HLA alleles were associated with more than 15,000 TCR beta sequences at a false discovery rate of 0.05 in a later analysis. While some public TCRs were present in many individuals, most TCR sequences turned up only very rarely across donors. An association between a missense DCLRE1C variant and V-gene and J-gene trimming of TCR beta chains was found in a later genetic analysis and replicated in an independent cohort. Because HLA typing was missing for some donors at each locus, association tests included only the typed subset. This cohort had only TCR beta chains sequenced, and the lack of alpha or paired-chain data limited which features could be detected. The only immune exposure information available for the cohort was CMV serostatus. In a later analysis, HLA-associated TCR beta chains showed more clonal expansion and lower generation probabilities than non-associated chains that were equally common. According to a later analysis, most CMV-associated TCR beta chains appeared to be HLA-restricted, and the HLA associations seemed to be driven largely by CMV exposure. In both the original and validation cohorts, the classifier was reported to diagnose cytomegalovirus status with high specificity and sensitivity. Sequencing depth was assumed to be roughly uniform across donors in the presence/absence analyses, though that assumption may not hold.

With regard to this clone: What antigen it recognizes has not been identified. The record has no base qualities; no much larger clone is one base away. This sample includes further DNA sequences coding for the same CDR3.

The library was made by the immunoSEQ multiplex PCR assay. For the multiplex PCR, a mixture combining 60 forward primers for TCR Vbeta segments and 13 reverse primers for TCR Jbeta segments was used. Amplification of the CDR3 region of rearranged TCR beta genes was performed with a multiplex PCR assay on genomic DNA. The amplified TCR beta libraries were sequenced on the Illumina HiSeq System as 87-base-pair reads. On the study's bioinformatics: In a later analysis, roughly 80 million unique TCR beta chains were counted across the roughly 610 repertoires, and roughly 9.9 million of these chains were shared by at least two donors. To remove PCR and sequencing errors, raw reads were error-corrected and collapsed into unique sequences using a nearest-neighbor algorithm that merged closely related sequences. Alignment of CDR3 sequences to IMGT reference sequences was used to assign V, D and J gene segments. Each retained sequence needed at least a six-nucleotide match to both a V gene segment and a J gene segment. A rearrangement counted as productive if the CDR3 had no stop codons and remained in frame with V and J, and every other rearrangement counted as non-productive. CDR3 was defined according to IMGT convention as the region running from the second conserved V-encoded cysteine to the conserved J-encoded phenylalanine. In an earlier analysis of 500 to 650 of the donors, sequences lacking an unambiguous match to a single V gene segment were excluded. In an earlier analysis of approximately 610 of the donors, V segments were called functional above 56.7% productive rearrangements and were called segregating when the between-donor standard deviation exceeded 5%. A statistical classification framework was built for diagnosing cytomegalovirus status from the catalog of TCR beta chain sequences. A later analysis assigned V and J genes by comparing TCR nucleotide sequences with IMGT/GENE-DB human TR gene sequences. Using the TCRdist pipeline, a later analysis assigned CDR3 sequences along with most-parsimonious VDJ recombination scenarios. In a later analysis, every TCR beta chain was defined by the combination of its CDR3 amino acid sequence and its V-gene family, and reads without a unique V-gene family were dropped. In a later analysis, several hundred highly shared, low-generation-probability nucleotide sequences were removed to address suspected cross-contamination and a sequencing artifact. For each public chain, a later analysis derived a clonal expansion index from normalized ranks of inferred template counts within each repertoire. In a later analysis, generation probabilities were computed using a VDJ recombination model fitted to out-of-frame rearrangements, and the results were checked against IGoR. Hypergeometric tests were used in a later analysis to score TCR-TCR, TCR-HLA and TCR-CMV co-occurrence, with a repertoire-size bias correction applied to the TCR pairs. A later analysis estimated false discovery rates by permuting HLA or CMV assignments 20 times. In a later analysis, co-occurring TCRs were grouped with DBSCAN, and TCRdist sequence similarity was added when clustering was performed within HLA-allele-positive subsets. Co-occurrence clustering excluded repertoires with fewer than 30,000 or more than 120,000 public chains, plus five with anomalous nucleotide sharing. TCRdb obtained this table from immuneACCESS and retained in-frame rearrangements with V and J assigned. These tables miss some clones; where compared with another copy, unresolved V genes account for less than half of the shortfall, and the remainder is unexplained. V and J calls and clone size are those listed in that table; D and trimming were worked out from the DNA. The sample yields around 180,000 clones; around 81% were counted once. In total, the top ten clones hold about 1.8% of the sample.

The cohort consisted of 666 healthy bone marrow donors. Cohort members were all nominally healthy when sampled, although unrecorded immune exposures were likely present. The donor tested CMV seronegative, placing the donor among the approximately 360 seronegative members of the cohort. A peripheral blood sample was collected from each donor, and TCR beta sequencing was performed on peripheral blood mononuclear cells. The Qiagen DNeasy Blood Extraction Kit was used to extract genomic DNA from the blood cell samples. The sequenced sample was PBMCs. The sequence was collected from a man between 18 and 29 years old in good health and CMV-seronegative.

The CDR3 protein sequence reads: CASRTSGNNEQFF. The DNA sequence follows: TGTGCCAGCAGAACTAGCGGGAACAATGAGCAGTTCTTC. This chain joins TRBV27 to TRBJ2-1, with 10 middle bases fitting TRBD2. The V end gives up 6 bases and the J end 5 bases, leaving 1 base in the junction not matched to a gene. The CDR3 measures 13 amino acids from cysteine to phenylalanine. The DNA shown is the 39-base CDR3, in frame from base 1. CDR1 and CDR2 (MNHEY, SMNVEV) derive from the germline V gene (reference sequence).